These T cell receptor beta chains were read from a single sample in a study of shared clonotypes between healthy human individuals. Sequencing used immunoSEQ multiplex PCR; TCRdb keeps in-frame clones, though not all of them. This sample carries about 1.1 million clones, about 72% of them seen once, and the ten largest clones take 0.85% to 1%. Input material: memory CD4+ T cells from PBMCs. The origin of the receptors is a man younger than 35 in good health. Some clones in this sample may be carry-over from other donors' samples. Each CDR3 is given with its conserved first and last residue. The D gene is left open where the match is weak. Clone size, where shown, is once, few, many, or a class for clones that have expanded.

D gene	clone size	V gene	J gene	CDR3 DNA	CDR3 protein
.	once	TRBV5-1	TRBJ2-6	TGCGCCAGCAGCTTAGGGACTGCGACTTCTGGGGCCAACGTCCTGACTTTC	CASSLGTATSGANVLTF
TRBD1	.	TRBV5-1	TRBJ1-3	TGCGCCAGCAGTACGGACAGGGGTGGAAACACCATATATTTT	CASSTDRGGNTIYF
.	.	TRBV7-6	TRBJ1-1	TGTGCCAGCAGCTTGGAGAACAGTCTAGTGAACACTGAAGCTTTCTTT	CASSLENSLVNTEAFF
TRBD1	.	TRBV29-1	TRBJ2-5	TGCAGCGTTGATCTTCGAGGGACAGTAGAGACCCAGTACTTC	CSVDLRGTVETQYF
TRBD1	few	TRBV12-5	TRBJ1-1	TGTGCTAGTGGCCAGGGGGGCACTGAAGCTTTCTTT	CASGQGGTEAFF
TRBD1	few	TRBV29-1	TRBJ1-2	TGCAGCCTCCGGGACAGTGGCTTCTATGGCTACACCTTC	CSLRDSGFYGYTF
.	few	TRBV12-2	TRBJ2-5	TGTGCAAGTCGCCCTCGGTGGAGCGGGAGGTGTTGGGAGACCCAGTACTTC	CASRPRWSGRCWETQYF
TRBD1	.	TRBV5-1	TRBJ2-5	TGCGCCAGCAGCCCGGGACAGGGAGGGACCCAGTACTTC	CASSPGQGGTQYF
.	few	TRBV5-3	TRBJ2-4	TGTGCCAGAAGCTTCTTCTGGGTCCGAAGCATTCAGTACTTC	CARSFFWVRSIQYF
.	.	TRBV13	TRBJ2-5	TGTGCCAGCAGCTTGGACAGATCACAAGAGACCCAGTACTTC	CASSLDRSQETQYF
.	.	TRBV5-1	TRBJ1-2	TGCGCCAGCAGCTTGGGGGCTTCAGCTAACTATGGCTACACCTTC	CASSLGASANYGYTF
TRBD2	.	TRBV5-1	TRBJ2-7	TGCGCCAGCAGCTTGGTGTCTAGCGGTTCCGACGAGCAGTACTTC	CASSLVSSGSDEQYF
.	.	TRBV18	TRBJ1-1	TGTGCCAGCTCCTCAGACGCTTTGGGCCCTCCCAGGTTCTTT	CASSSDALGPPRFF
.	.	TRBV2	TRBJ2-1	TGTGCCAGCAGGGGGTTTCCCTACAATGAGCAGTTCTTC	CASRGFPYNEQFF
TRBD1	once	TRBV5-1	TRBJ2-1	TGCGCCAGCAGCTCCCTACAGGGGGCGGTCAATGAGCAGTTCTTC	CASSSLQGAVNEQFF
.	few	TRBV5-1	TRBJ1-1	TGCGCCAGCAGCCACGGGACAAACACTGAAGCTTTCTTT	CASSHGTNTEAFF
TRBD1	few	TRBV25-1	TRBJ2-1	TGTGCCAGCAGCCTTCCGGGACAGGACCACAATGAGCAGTTCTTC	CASSLPGQDHNEQFF
TRBD1	.	TRBV7-3	TRBJ2-7	TGTGCCAGCAGCTTAGCGCCAGGGGGCAACGAGCAGTACTTC	CASSLAPGGNEQYF
TRBD2	once	TRBV18	TRBJ2-5	TGTGCCAGCTCACCCAGGGGACTAGCGGACCAGGGAACCCAGTACTTC	CASSPRGLADQGTQYF
TRBD2	.	TRBV19	TRBJ2-1	TGTGCCAGTAGTATAACGGGAGGACGGGCCAATGAGCAGTTCTTC	CASSITGGRANEQFF
.	.	TRBV5-1	TRBJ2-7	TGCGCCAGCAGCTATGTTTCCGGGACATCTCCGCGGTCCTACGAGCAGTACTTC	CASSYVSGTSPRSYEQYF
.	few	TRBV5-8	TRBJ2-2	TGTGCCAGCAGCTACACTCTCGGGGCAGGGGTTCACGGGGAGCTGTTTTTT	CASSYTLGAGVHGELFF
.	.	TRBV30	TRBJ2-3	TGTGCCTGGAGAACAGGGCTTAGCACAGATACGCAGTATTTT	CAWRTGLSTDTQYF
.	.	TRBV9	TRBJ2-2	TGTGCCAGCAGCGTTCCGGGACTTGAGGCTACCTTGACCGGGGAGCTGTTTTTT	CASSVPGLEATLTGELFF
.	.	TRBV5-6	TRBJ1-1	TGTGCCAGCAGCACTACTCGGGGGGGCACTGAAGCTTTCTTT	CASSTTRGGTEAFF
.	.	TRBV6-5	TRBJ2-2	TGTGCCAGCAGTTACTCCCGGGCGAACACCGGGGAGCTGTTTTTT	CASSYSRANTGELFF
TRBD2	.	TRBV6-5	TRBJ2-1	TGTGCCAGCAGCCGGGGTCTAGCGGGAAACAATGAGCAGTTCTTC	CASSRGLAGNNEQFF
.	few	TRBV28	TRBJ1-3	TGTGCCAGCAGTTTATGGGAACAGGGTACTGGAAACACCATATATTTT	CASSLWEQGTGNTIYF
.	once	TRBV27	TRBJ1-2	TGTGCCAGCAGCCCCGCGTGGGGGGGACCTGTTGCTAACTATGGCTACACCTTC	CASSPAWGGPVANYGYTF
TRBD2	.	TRBV5-1	TRBJ2-7	TGCGCCAGCAGCTTGGTGGGACTAGCGGGAGAGATGGGCGAGCAGTACTTC	CASSLVGLAGEMGEQYF
.	once	TRBV10-1	TRBJ2-3	TGCGCCAGCAGTGATGACGGAGGGACAGATACGCAGTATTTT	CASSDDGGTDTQYF
.	.	TRBV10-3	TRBJ2-7	TGTGCCATCAGTGCGGGACTGGAGACCGAGCAGTACTTC	CAISAGLETEQYF
.	few	TRBV18	TRBJ2-2	TGTGCCAGCTCCCCCTTTGGCCGGGAGTCGGTCACCGGGGAGCTGTTTTTT	CASSPFGRESVTGELFF
.	.	TRBV7-9	TRBJ1-1	TGTGCCAGCAGCCCCCGGGCGAGGGGGGAAGCTTTCTTT	CASSPRARGEAFF
TRBD1	.	TRBV7-3	TRBJ2-2	TGTGCCAGCAGTGCCGGGACAGCTACCACCGGGGAGCTGTTTTTT	CASSAGTATTGELFF
.	.	TRBV5-4	TRBJ1-1	TGTGCCAGCAGCTCACGGATCGAGGGCTCTGAAGCTTTCTTT	CASSSRIEGSEAFF
.	.	TRBV15	TRBJ2-5	TGTGCCACCAGCAAGGGGACGGCCCATTACTTC	CATSKGTAHYF
.	.	TRBV5-1	TRBJ1-4	TGCGCCAGCAGCTTGCACAGCAATGAAAAACTGTTTTTT	CASSLHSNEKLFF
TRBD1	.	TRBV6-5	TRBJ1-2	TGTGCCAGCGGGGACAGGGCCTATGGCTACACCTTC	CASGDRAYGYTF
TRBD1	.	TRBV18	TRBJ1-5	TGTGCCAGCGTGGGACAGGGAGAAAATCAGCCCCAGCATTTT	CASVGQGENQPQHF
TRBD1	few	TRBV10-3	TRBJ1-5	TGTGCCACTGGGACAGGGGCGGATCAGCCCCAGCATTTT	CATGTGADQPQHF
.	few	TRBV18	TRBJ2-2	TGTGCCAGCTCACCTTTTTCAGGGGATGCCGGGGAGCTGTTTTTT	CASSPFSGDAGELFF
.	.	TRBV5-1	TRBJ2-5	TGCGCCAGCAGCTTCAACCAAGAGACCCAGTACTTC	CASSFNQETQYF
.	once	TRBV4-2	TRBJ2-3	TGTGCCAGCAGCCAAGACCCGCGCACAGATACGCAGTATTTT	CASSQDPRTDTQYF
.	.	TRBV5-8	TRBJ1-1	TGTGCCAGCAGCACCTACCTCGGGAGGACTGAAGCTTTCTTT	CASSTYLGRTEAFF
.	.	TRBV2	TRBJ1-2	TGTGCCAGCAGCTACCGGGGAGGCGATGGCTACACCTTC	CASSYRGGDGYTF
.	.	TRBV10-3	TRBJ1-3	TGTGCCATCAGTGACGCGCAGGATGGAAACACCATATATTTT	CAISDAQDGNTIYF
TRBD1	.	TRBV14	TRBJ2-7	TGTGCCAGCAGCCACCGACAGGGTTCTTTCGAGCAGTACTTC	CASSHRQGSFEQYF
.	.	TRBV2	TRBJ1-4	TGTGCCAGCAGTGGTTCGTTGGGCAGGGGTCCCGACGGACTCTTTTTT	CASSGSLGRGPDGLFF
.	.	TRBV4-2	TRBJ2-7	TGTGCCAGCAGCCAAGAACGATGGAACGAGCAGTACTTC	CASSQERWNEQYF
TRBD1	.	TRBV5-1	TRBJ2-3	TGCGCCAGCAGCTTGGCCGTACTCGGACAGGGGAGCACAGATACGCAGTATTTT	CASSLAVLGQGSTDTQYF
TRBD1	.	TRBV5-6	TRBJ2-5	TGTGCCAGCAGCTCACAGGGGGCAGGTGAGACCCAGTACTTC	CASSSQGAGETQYF
.	.	TRBV28	TRBJ1-2	TGTGCCAGCAGTTTAACGGGCGCAGTGAACTATGGCTACACCTTC	CASSLTGAVNYGYTF
.	once	TRBV7-9	TRBJ2-7	TGTGCCAGTTCCCGTGGGGCCGAGCAGTACTTC	CASSRGAEQYF